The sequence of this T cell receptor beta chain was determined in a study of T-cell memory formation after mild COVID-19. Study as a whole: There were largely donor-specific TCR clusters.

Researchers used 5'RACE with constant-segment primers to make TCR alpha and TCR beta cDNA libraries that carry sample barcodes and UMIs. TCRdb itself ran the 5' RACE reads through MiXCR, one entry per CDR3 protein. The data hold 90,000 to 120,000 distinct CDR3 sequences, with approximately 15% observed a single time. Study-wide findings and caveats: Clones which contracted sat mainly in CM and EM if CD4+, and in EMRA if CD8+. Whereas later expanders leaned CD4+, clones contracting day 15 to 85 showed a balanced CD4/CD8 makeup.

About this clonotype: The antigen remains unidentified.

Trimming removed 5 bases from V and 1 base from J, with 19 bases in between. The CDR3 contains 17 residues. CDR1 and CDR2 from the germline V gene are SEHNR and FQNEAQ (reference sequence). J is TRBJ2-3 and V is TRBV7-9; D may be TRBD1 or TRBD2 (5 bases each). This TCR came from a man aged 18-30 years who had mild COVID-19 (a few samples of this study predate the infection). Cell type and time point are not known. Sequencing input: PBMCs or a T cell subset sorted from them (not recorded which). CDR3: CASSVTWAGRGTDTQYF. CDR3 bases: TGTGCCAGCAGCGTCACCTGGGCAGGGAGAGGCACAGATACGCAGTATTTT.